This T cell receptor beta chain is drawn from a study of shared T cell receptors in the human thymus. Repertoires were generated with immunoSEQ multiplex PCR, while TCRdb's copy carries only in-frame clones and drops some. Of about 380,000 clones in the sample, 95% are singletons; the top ten hold roughly 0.02%. V was trimmed by 6 bases and J by 2 bases, leaving 11 bases between them. The CDR3 extends over 13 amino acids. The V gene's germline CDR1 is MNHEY and CDR2 SVGAGI. This sequence originates from a human donor. What was sequenced was thymocytes. The V gene is TRBV6-5, the J gene TRBJ2-7; possibly TRBD1 for D (5 bases). The CDR3 bases are TGTGCCAGCAGCCCCACAGGAGCCTACGAGCAGTACTTC. It encodes CASSPTGAYEQYF.